Below are 20 T cell receptor beta chains sequenced from a single sample in a study of blood T cell repertoires in COVID-19. Profiled with immunoSEQ multiplex PCR; TCRdb holds only in-frame clones, not every one. Here the sample spans 150,000 to 200,000 clones, roughly 82% being singletons. Material: PBMCs or T cells enriched from blood (not recorded which). These receptors came from an older woman with acute COVID-19.

The chain links TRBV6-5 to TRBJ2-1; D not resolved. Germline V gives CDR1 MNHEY, CDR2 SVGAGI. CDR3 length: 15 residues. Deletions cut 6 bases from V and 3 bases from J, with 15 bases between. CDR3 region: CASRIARLSYNEQFF. In DNA, the CDR3 is TGTGCCAGCAGAATCGCTAGATTAAGCTACAATGAGCAGTTCTTC.

This clone was seen a single time. This chain uses TRBV27 with TRBJ1-2, with D unresolved. The germline V and J ends were trimmed by 3 bases and 4 bases, with 9 bases remaining between them. Per the germline V gene, CDR1 is MNHEY and CDR2 is SMNVEV (reference sequence). The CDR3 totals 13 residues. The CDR3 nucleotides read TGTGCCAGCAGTTTTCGCGGCGGCTATGGCTACACCTTC. Its protein is CASSFRGGYGYTF.

This chain connects TRBV6-1 to TRBJ1-6; 7 nucleotides agree with TRBD1. J gave up 10 bases and V 3 bases, and 3 bases lay outside the gene matches. Germline V gene sequence: CDR1 MNHNS, CDR2 SASEGT. The CDR3 length is 13 residues. DNA of the CDR3: TGTGCCAGCAGTGACAGGGGGGTGTCACCCCTCCACTTT. Translation: CASSDRGVSPLHF.

This clone has only a few counts. The chain has TRBV30 and TRBJ2-1, with 9 bases matching TRBD1. This CDR3 region has 12 residues. The V and J ends lost 0 bases and 10 bases, in that order; junction bases with no gene match: 1. The germline gives CDR1 GTSNPN, CDR2 SVGIG (reference sequence). The CDR3 DNA reads TGTGCCTGGAGTGTTGGGACAGGGGAGCAGTTCTTC. Protein: CAWSVGTGEQFF.

The genes are TRBV5-6 and TRBJ2-3, with a tentative D call TRBD2 (5 bases). V was cut by 6 bases and J by 6 bases, with 23 bases left in between. CDR1 is SGHDT and CDR2 is YYEEEE in the germline V gene. The CDR3 has 16 residues. CDR3 loop: CASTPGWGSRGDTQYF. The CDR3 DNA follows: TGTGCCAGCACCCCCGGGTGGGGTTCGCGAGGGGATACGCAGTATTTT.

The chain carries TRBV7-2 and TRBJ2-7, with a possible D match to TRBD2 (6 bases). Per germline, CDR1 SGHTA and CDR2 FQGNSA. V lost 3 bases and J lost 2, with 14 bases in between. The CDR3 runs 15 residues. In DNA, the CDR3 is TGTGCCAGCAGCTTGGGTCGATGGGGGGCCTACGAGCAGTACGTC. Its protein product is CASSLGRWGAYEQYV.

The table lists this clone with a count of one. This chain uses TRBV29-1 with TRBJ1-3; 10 positions match TRBD1. Unmatched junction bases numbered 8, after V lost 6 bases and J lost 0 bases. CDR3 size: 16 residues. Germline V gene data show CDR1 as SQVTM and CDR2 as ANQGSEA. CDR3 sequence (DNA): TGCAGCGTCGAGACAGGGGGCCCCCGCTCTGGAAACACCATATATTTT. This sequence encodes CSVETGGPRSGNTIYF.

The chain uses TRBV20-1 and TRBJ1-5; no clear D gene. CDR3 length equals 11 residues. Germline CDR1 and CDR2: DFQATT and SNEGSKA (reference sequence). Trimming took off 3 bases at V and 6 bases at J, with 6 bases between the two ends. The CDR3 nucleotides are TGCAGTGCTAGGGTCGGTCAGCCCCAGCATTTT. Translating it yields CSARVGQPQHF.

This clone showed up just once. The chain recombines TRBV24-1 with TRBJ1-1; D gene ambiguous. The germline gives CDR1 KGHDR, CDR2 SFDVKD. The CDR3 length is 13 residues. V lost 4 bases and J lost 3, with 8 bases in between. CDR3 nucleotide sequence: TGTGCCACCAGTGACAGCGGGCACACTGAAGCTTTCTTT. Residues: CATSDSGHTEAFF.

This chain joins TRBV6-1 and TRBJ2-7; D gene ambiguous. Germline V lookup: CDR1 MNHNS, CDR2 SASEGT. The germline V and J ends were trimmed by 2 bases and 3 bases, with 8 bases remaining between them. The CDR3 loop spans 13 amino acids. CDR3 DNA: TGTGCCAGCAGTGAACTACAGATCTACGAGCAGTACTTC. Amino acids: CASSELQIYEQYF.

The V gene is TRBV29-1, the J gene TRBJ1-4, with no clear D. Germline V gives CDR1 SQVTM, CDR2 ANQGSEA. Trimming cost V 4 bases and J 5 bases, with 8 bases left between them. The CDR3 sequence is 12 residues long. CDR3 loop: CSVGRVNEKLFF. CDR3 coding DNA: TGCAGCGTTGGGAGAGTGAATGAAAAACTGTTTTTT. Variable domain in full (rest from reference TRBV29-1 and TRBJ1-4): SAVISQKPSRDICQRGTSLTIQCQVDSQVTMMFWYRQQPGQSLTLIATANQGSEATYESGFVIDKFPISRPNLTFSTLTVSNMSPEDSSIYLCSVGRVNEKLFFGSGTQLSVL.

The V call is TRBV21-1, the J call TRBJ2-7; the D call in the table, TRBD1, was not verified against the DNA. TRBV21-1 is an annotated pseudogene. CDR3 length: 14 residues. The CDR3 nucleotides read TGTGCCAGCAGCAATAGGGACAGGGCCTACGAGCAGTACTTC. Its translation: CASSNRDRAYEQYF.

The chain employs TRBV4-2 and TRBJ2-3; D is unresolved. The germline gives CDR1 LGHNA, CDR2 YNFKEQ. The V gene lost 0 bases and the J gene lost 1 base, with 11 bases spanning the gap. CDR3 size: 16 residues. For the CDR3, the DNA is TGTGCCAGCAGCCAAGATCTAGACGGAGGCACAGATACGCAGTATTTT. This encodes CASSQDLDGGTDTQYF.

CDR3 coding DNA: TGTGCCAGCAGCCAAGAACAGTTTTCGGCCCAGTACTTC. As protein: CASSQEQFSAQYF. The chain has TRBV14 and TRBJ2-5; unclear D gene. V lost 0 bases and J lost 9, with 11 bases in between. This CDR3 region has 13 residues. Germline V lookup: CDR1 SGHDN, CDR2 FVKESK.

This clone was seen only once. This chain connects TRBV9 to TRBJ2-1; TRBD2 matches at 7 bases. After removal of 2 bases from V and 3 bases from J, the junction contained 5 bases not matched to a gene. CDR1 is SGDLS, CDR2 YYNGEE, per germline. The CDR3 sequence is 15 residues long. CDR3: CASSVSGEFYNEQFF. In nucleotides, the CDR3 is TGTGCCAGCAGCGTCAGCGGGGAATTCTACAATGAGCAGTTCTTC. Full variable domain (remainder filled in from reference TRBV9 and TRBJ2-1): DSGVTQTPKHLITATGQRVTLRCSPRSGDLSVYWYQQSLDQGLQFLIQYYNGEERAKGNILERFSAQQFPDLHSELNLSSLELGDSALYFCASSVSGEFYNEQFFGPGTRLTVL.

This clone was seen more than once but under ten times. The J gene is TRBJ2-2, the V gene TRBV2; a weak D match, TRBD1 (5 bases). The CDR3 runs to 14 residues. V was cut by 5 bases and J by 2 bases, with 9 bases left in between. Germline V gene sequence: CDR1 SNHLY, CDR2 FYNNEI. CDR3 region: CASSRQGNTGELFF. CDR3 coding DNA: TGTGCCAGCAGTCGCCAGGGAAACACCGGGGAGCTGTTTTTT.

This clone was seen a handful of times. The V call is TRBV28, the J call TRBJ1-5; no clear D gene. The V gene lost 6 bases and the J gene lost 7 bases, with 7 bases spanning the gap. Per the germline V gene, CDR1 is MDHEN and CDR2 is SYDVKM. The CDR3 loop spans 11 amino acids. CDR3 sequence (DNA): TGTGCCAGCAGAACGGAGCAGCCCCAGCATTTT. Translated, it gives CASRTEQPQHF.

The chain recombines TRBV7-9 with TRBJ2-3; D remains ambiguous. The germline V and J ends were trimmed by 2 bases and 4 bases, with 4 bases remaining between them. Germline CDR1 SEHNR, CDR2 FQNEAQ (reference sequence). CDR3 length: 12 residues. CDR3 in amino acids: CASSLISDTQYF. CDR3 coding DNA: TGTGCCAGCAGCTTAATCTCAGATACGCAGTATTTT.

The V call is TRBV7-2, the J call TRBJ2-1, with TRBD2 matching 10 bases. The CDR3 is 15 amino acids. Looked up from germline, CDR1 is SGHTA and CDR2 is FQGNSA. With 4 bases clipped from V and 12 bases from J, the junction kept 12 bases outside the gene matches. The CDR3 DNA follows: TGTGCCAGCAGCTCTAGCGGGGGAGCCCTCGGGGTGCAGTTCTTC. It is translated as CASSSSGGALGVQFF.

This clone was found a few times. The rearrangement links TRBV7-2 to TRBJ1-1; D not certain. CDR1 is SGHTA and CDR2 is FQGNSA in the germline V gene. V gave up 1 base and J gave up 7 bases, with 7 bases separating them. The CDR3 has 12 amino acids. CDR3 protein: CASSLEFGEAFF. The CDR3 DNA sequence: TGTGCCAGCAGCTTAGAATTCGGTGAAGCTTTCTTT.